A single sample is the source of the 9 T cell receptor beta chains below, sequenced in a study of radiation and T cells in renal cell carcinoma. Here immunoSEQ multiplex PCR was the method, and the copy in TCRdb shows in-frame clones only, minus some. The table records 120,000 to 150,000 clones, 70% to 90% of them present only once. Time point given: blood 4 weeks post-SBRT, at nephrectomy. Treatment of the sample: 15 Gy SBRT to primary tumor, nephrectomy 4 weeks later. The sample in question was blood, obtained from a patient whose treatment included radiotherapy and nephrectomy. The receptors derive from a woman in her forties or fifties with renal cell carcinoma.

J is TRBJ1-2 and V is TRBV30; perhaps TRBD1 as D (6 bases). The ends were cut back, 4 bases at V and 10 bases at J, with 16 bases in the middle. The germline CDR1 and CDR2 sequences are GTSNPN and SVGIG (reference sequence). This CDR3 comprises 12 residues. This chain's CDR3 is CAWTPRGRFYTF. DNA for the CDR3: TGTGCCTGGACGCCCAGGGGTCGCTTCTACACCTTC.

The chain recombines TRBV29-1 with TRBJ2-1; TRBD2 agrees at 11 bases. Germline CDR1 SQVTM, CDR2 ANQGSEA. Losses at the gene ends were 7 bases for V and 9 bases for J; bases not matched to a gene: 17. The CDR3 has 16 residues. CDR3 protein: CSASRIAGGLGGEQFF. CDR3 in DNA: TGCAGCGCTTCAAGGATAGCGGGAGGGTTGGGTGGTGAGCAGTTCTTC.

The rearrangement links TRBV28 to TRBJ2-1; TRBD2 is a possible D gene (5 bases). V was shortened by 10 bases and J by 7 bases, with 11 bases between the two germline ends. Germline V gene sequence: CDR1 MDHEN, CDR2 SYDVKM. This CDR3 region has 11 residues. Here the CDR3 reads CATHEGNEQFF. In DNA form, the CDR3 reads TGTGCCACGCACGAGGGAAATGAGCAGTTCTTC.

The chain recombines TRBV30 with TRBJ1-1, with D uncertain. This CDR3 is built from 10 residues. Germline values: CDR1 GTSNPN, CDR2 SVGIG (reference sequence). V was cut by 4 bases and J by 4 bases, with 4 bases left in between. This chain's CDR3 is CAWMSTEAFF. In nucleotides, the CDR3 is TGTGCCTGGATGTCCACTGAAGCTTTCTTT.

The V and J genes are TRBV19 and TRBJ2-5; D is unresolved. V gave up 3 bases and J gave up 5 bases, with 16 bases separating them. Germline-derived CDR1 and CDR2 are LNHDA and SQIVND (reference sequence). This CDR3 contains 15 residues. CDR3 residues: CASSIMGVEPETQYF. DNA of the CDR3: TGTGCCAGTAGTATCATGGGCGTAGAACCGGAGACCCAGTACTTC.

The V and J genes are TRBV11-2 and TRBJ2-3; D unclear. CDR3 size: 15 residues. Trimming removed 1 base from V and 2 bases from J, with 10 bases in between. Germline CDR1 and CDR2: SGHAT and FQNNGV. The CDR3 DNA sequence: TGTGCCAGCAGCTTAGTCCCAACCATCACAGATACGCAGTATTTT. Its translation is CASSLVPTITDTQYF.

The chain couples TRBV5-6 to TRBJ2-2; 9 positions agree with TRBD2. The CDR3 contains 17 residues. Germline V CDR1 and CDR2: SGHDT, YYEEEE. V lost 4 bases to trimming and J lost 8 bases; unmatched junction nucleotides: 15. The CDR3, as DNA: TGTGCCAGCAGCCTGAACCGCGGGGGGGCGTTTTTAGGGGAGCTGTTTTTT. This sequence encodes CASSLNRGGAFLGELFF.

The chain joins TRBV5-1 to TRBJ2-1; 7 bases are shared with TRBD2. The junction had 9 bases not matched to a gene; V was cut back by 4 bases and J by 2 bases. CDR3 size: 16 residues. Germline CDR1 is SGHRS and CDR2 is YFSETQ. CDR3 sequence: CASSPRLASPYNEQFF. For the CDR3, the DNA is TGCGCCAGCAGCCCGAGACTAGCTTCGCCCTACAATGAGCAGTTCTTC.

This clone was picked up a small number of times. This chain joins TRBV9 and TRBJ2-2; 7 positions match TRBD1. Losses at the gene ends were 3 bases for V and 7 bases for J; bases not matched to a gene: 9. Looked up from germline, CDR1 is SGDLS and CDR2 is YYNGEE. The CDR3 runs to 15 residues. CDR3 amino acids: CASSARQGTIGELFF. The CDR3 nucleotides are TGTGCCAGCAGCGCCCGACAGGGAACCATCGGGGAGCTGTTTTTT.